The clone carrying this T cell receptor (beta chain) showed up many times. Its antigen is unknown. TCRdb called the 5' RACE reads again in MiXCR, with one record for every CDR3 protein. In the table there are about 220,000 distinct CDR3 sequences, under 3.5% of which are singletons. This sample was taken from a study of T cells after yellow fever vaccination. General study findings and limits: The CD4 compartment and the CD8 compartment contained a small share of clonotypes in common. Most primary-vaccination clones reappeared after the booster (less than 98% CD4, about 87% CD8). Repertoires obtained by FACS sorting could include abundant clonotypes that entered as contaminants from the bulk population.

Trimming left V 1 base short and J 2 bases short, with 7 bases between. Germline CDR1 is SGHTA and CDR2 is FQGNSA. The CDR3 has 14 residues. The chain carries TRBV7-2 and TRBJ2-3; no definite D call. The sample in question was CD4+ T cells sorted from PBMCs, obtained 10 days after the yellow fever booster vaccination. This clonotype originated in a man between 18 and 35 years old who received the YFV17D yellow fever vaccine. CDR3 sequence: CASSLDTATDTQYF. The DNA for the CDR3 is TGTGCCAGCAGCTTAGATACAGCCACAGATACGCAGTATTTT.